This T cell receptor (beta chain) comes out of a study of beta chain features in type 1 diabetes. Study conclusions and caveats: There were fewer insertions and more deletions at the VDJ junctions of type 1 diabetes patients.

CDR1 and CDR2 (germline): KGHSH, LQKENI. The trim removed 5 bases at V and 7 bases at J, leaving 12 bases unmatched. This CDR3 region has 16 residues. The sequenced template was cDNA made from the entire isolated RNA. Clones were read by immunoSEQ multiplex PCR, and TCRdb kept only the in-frame ones, dropping some. Here the sample spans 360,000 or so clones, roughly a fifth being singletons. This clone was detected a few times. No antigen is known for it. The gene calls are TRBV18 and TRBJ1-5, with 9 bases identical to TRBD1. The TCR comes from a young woman in good health. Sequences were obtained from naive CD4+ T cells from blood. The chain's CDR3 is CASSSTSGTGLQPQHF. The CDR3 DNA reads TGTGCCAGCTCATCGACCTCCGGGACAGGGTTACAGCCCCAGCATTTT.